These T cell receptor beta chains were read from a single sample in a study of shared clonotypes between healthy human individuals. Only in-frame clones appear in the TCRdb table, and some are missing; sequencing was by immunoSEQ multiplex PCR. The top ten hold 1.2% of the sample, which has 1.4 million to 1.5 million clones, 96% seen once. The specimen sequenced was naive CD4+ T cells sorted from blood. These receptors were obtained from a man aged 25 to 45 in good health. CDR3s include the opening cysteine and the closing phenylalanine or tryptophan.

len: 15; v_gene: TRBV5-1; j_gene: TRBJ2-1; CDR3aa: CASSLGGNTYNEQFF
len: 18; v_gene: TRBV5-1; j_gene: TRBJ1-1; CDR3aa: CASSLVIRGDLMNTEAFF
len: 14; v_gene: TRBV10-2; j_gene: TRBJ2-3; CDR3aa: CASSRQGIGDTQYF
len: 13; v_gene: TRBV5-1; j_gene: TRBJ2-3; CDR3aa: CASSLDITDTQYF
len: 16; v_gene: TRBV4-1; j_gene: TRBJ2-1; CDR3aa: CASSQPTSGKGDEQFF
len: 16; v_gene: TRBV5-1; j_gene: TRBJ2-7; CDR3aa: CASSFLAGASSYEQYF
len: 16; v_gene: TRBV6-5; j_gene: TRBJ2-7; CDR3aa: CASSYSMTGFGYEQYF
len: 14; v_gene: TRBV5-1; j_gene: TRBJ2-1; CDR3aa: CASSRGQSYNEQFF
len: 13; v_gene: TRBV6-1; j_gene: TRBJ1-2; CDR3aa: CAGQKDSNYGYTF
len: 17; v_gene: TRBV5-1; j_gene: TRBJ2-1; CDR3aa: CASSHGLAGASYNEQFF
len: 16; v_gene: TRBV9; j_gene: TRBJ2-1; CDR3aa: CASSVASPGRADEQFF
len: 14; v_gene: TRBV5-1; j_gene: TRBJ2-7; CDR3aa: CASSLVVGNYEQYF
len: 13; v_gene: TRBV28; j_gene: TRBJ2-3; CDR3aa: CASVPRSTDTQYF
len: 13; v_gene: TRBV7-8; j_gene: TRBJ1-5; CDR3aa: CASERGGGQPQHF
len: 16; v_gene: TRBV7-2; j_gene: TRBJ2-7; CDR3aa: CASSLVVGGQTYEQYF
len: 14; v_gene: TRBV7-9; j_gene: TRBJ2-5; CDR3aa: CASSLGQGQETQYF
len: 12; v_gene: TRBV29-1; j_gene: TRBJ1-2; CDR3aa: CSVGGGVDGYTF
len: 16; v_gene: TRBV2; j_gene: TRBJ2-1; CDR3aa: CASRSRGGELANEQFF
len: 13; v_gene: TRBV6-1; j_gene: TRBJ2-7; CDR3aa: CASTSGSSYEQYF
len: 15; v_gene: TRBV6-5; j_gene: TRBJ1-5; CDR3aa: CASSYSRAGDQPQHF
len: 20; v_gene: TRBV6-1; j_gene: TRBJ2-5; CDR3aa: CASSESPGLAGGMGRETQYF
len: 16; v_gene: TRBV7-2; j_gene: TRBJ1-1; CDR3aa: CASSFEGSGGNTEAFF
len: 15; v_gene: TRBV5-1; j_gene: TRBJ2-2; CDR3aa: CASSDRATNTGELFF